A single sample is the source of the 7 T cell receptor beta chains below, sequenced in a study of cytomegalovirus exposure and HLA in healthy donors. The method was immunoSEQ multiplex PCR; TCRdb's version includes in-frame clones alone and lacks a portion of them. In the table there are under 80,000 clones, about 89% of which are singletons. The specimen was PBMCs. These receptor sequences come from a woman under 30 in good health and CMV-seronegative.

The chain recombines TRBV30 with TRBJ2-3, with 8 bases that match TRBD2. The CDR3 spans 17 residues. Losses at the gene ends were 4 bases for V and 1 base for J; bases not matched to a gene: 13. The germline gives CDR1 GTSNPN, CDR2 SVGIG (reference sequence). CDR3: CAWKRGGDFSGTDTQYF. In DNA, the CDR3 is TGTGCCTGGAAACGGGGGGGAGACTTCAGTGGCACAGATACGCAGTATTTT.

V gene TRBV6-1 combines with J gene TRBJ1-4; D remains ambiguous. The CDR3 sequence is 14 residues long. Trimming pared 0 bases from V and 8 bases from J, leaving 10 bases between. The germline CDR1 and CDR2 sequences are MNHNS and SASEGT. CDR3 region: CASSEASGWEKLFF. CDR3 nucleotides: TGTGCCAGCAGTGAAGCTAGCGGCTGGGAAAAACTGTTTTTT.

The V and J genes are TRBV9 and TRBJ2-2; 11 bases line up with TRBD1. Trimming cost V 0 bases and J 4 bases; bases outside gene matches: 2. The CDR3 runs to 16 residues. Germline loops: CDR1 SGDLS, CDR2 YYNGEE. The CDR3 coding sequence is TGTGCCAGCAGCGTAGATGGACAGGGGGCCACCGGGGAGCTGTTTTTT. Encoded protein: CASSVDGQGATGELFF.

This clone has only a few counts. The CDR3 region is CSVDRFQGQETQYF. The CDR3, as DNA: TGCAGCGTTGATAGGTTTCAGGGGCAAGAGACCCAGTACTTC. The V gene is TRBV29-1, the J gene TRBJ2-5, with a weak D call TRBD1 (6 bases). The CDR3 loop spans 14 amino acids. The germline V and J ends were trimmed by 3 bases and 2 bases, with 13 bases remaining between them. From germline, CDR1 is SQVTM and CDR2 ANQGSEA.

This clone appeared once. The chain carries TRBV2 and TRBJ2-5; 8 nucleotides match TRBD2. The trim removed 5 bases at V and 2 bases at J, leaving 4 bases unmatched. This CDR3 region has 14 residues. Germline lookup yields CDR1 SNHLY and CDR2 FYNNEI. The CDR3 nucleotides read TGTGCCAGCAGTACGGGGGGGAATCAAGAGACCCAGTACTTC. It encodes CASSTGGNQETQYF. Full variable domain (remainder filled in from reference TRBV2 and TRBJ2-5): EPEVTQTPSHQVTQMGQEVILRCVPISNHLYFYWYRQILGQKVEFLVSFYNNEISEKSEIFDDQFSVERPDGSNFTLKIRSTKLEDSAMYFCASSTGGNQETQYFGPGTRLLVL.

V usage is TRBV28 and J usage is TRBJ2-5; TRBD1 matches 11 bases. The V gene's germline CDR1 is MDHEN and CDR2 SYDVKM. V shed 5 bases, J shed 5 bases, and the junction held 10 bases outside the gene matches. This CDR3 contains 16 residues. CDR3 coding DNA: TGTGCCAGCAGTCCAAGGCCGGGACAGGGGGATGAGACCCAGTACTTC. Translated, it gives CASSPRPGQGDETQYF.

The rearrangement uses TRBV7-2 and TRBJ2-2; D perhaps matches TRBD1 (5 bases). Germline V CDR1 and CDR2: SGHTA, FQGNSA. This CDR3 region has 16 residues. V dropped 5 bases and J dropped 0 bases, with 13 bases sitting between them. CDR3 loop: CASSPRTHSNTGELFF. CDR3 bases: TGTGCCAGCAGCCCCAGGACACACTCGAACACCGGGGAGCTGTTTTTT.